This T cell receptor beta chain was profiled in a study of T-cell reconstitution after alpha-beta-depleted transplantation in children. Using unique molecular identifiers, the investigators prepared the TCRbeta library. TCRdb ran MiXCR on the PCR reads and lists one entry per CDR3 protein. Altogether 330,000 or so distinct CDR3 sequences are present, around a tenth being singletons, with the ten largest covering under 3%. The clonotype originates from a human donor who donated a stem cell graft to a child with acute lymphoblastic leukemia. The sample here was PBMCs from the stem cell graft donor, taken from the stem cell graft.

The CDR3 coding sequence is TGTGCCAGCAGCTTGGCGGGAGAAAGGGTTGAGCAGTTCTTC. This encodes CASSLAGERVEQFF. This chain uses TRBV7-2 with TRBJ2-1; 7 nucleotides agree with TRBD2. CDR1 SGHTA and CDR2 FQGNSA come from the germline V gene. With V trimmed by 3 bases and J by 9 bases, 8 bases remained unmatched. The CDR3 contains 14 residues.